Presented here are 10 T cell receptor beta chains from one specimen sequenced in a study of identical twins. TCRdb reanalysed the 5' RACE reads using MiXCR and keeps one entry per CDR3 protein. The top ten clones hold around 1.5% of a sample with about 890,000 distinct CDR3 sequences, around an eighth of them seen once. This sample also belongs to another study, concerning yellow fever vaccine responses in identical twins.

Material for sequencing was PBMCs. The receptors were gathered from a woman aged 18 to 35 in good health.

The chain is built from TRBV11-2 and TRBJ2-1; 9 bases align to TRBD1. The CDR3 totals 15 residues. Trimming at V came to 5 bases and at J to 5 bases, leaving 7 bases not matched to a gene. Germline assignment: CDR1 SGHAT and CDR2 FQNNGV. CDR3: CASSPGTGYNNEQFF. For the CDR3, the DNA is TGTGCCAGCAGCCCAGGGACAGGGTACAACAATGAGCAGTTCTTC.

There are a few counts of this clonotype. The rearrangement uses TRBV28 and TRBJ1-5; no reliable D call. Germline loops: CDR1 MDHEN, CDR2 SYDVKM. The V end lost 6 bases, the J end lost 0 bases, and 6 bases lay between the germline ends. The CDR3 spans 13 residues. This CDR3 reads CASRSYSNQPQHF. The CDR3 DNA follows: TGTGCCAGCAGATCGTATAGCAATCAGCCCCAGCATTTT.

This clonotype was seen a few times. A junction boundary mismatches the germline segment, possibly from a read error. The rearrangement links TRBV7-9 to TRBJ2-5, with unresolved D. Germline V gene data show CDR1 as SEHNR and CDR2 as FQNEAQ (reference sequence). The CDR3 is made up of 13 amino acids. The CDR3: CASSLDGGETQYF. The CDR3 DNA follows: TGTGCCAGTAGCTTAGATGGCGGAGAGACCCAGTACTTC.

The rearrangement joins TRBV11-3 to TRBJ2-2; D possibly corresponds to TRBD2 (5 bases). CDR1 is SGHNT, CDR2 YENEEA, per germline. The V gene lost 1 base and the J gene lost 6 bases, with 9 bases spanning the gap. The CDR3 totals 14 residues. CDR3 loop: CASSLVSGSGELFF. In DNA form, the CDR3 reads TGTGCCAGCAGCTTAGTAAGCGGATCCGGGGAGCTGTTTTTT.

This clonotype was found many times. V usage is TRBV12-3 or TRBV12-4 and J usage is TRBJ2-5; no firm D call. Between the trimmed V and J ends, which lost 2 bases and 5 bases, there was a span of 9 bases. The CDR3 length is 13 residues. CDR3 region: CASSLSGSETQYF. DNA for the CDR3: TGTGCCAGCAGTTTATCGGGTAGCGAGACCCAGTACTTC.

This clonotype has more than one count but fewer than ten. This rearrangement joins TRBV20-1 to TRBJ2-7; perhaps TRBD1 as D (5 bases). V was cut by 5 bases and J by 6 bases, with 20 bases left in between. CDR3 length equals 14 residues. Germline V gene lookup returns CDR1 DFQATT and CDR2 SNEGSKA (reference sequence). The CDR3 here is CSAEELTWGGEQYF. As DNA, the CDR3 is TGCAGTGCTGAGGAACTAACGTGGGGCGGCGAGCAGTACTTC.

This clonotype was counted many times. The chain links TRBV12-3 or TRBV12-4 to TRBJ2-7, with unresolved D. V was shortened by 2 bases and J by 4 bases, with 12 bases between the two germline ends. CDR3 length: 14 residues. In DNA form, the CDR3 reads TGTGCCAGCAGTTTATCGGTGTTCGGATACGAGCAGTACTTC. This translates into CASSLSVFGYEQYF.

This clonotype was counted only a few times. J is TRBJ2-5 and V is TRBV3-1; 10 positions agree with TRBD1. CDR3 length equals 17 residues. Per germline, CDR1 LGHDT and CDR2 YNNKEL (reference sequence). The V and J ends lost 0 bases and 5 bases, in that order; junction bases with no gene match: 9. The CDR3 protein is CASSQDLGQGGWETQYF. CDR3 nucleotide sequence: TGTGCCAGCAGCCAAGACCTTGGACAGGGGGGTTGGGAGACCCAGTACTTC.

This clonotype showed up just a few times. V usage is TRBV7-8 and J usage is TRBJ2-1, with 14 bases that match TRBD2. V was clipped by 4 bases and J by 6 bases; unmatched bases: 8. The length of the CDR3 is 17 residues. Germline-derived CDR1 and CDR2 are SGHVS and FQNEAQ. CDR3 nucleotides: TGTGCCAGCAGCTCCCCCGGGACTAGCGGGAGTCTCAATGAGCAGTTCTTC. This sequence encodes CASSSPGTSGSLNEQFF.

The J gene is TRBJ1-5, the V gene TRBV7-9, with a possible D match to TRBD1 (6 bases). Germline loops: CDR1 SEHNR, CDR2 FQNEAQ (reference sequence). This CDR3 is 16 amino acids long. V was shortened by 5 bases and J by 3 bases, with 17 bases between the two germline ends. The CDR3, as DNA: TGTGCCAGCAGCCACTCCGGGGACACGGACAATCAGCCCCAGCATTTT. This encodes CASSHSGDTDNQPQHF.